This TCR beta chain appears in the sequencing data of a study of blood T cell repertoires in COVID-19 (dated by TCRdb to the early 2020s). For the wider study: Collaborator samples came from the United States, Italy and Spain and covered acute and convalescent phases of COVID-19. The prospective study material was composed of cDNA or gDNA derived from T cells, B-cell-depleted T cells, or PBMCs. Subjects who had been exposed to COVID-19, were actively infected with it, or had recovered from it provided the deeply sampled blood TCRbeta repertoires that made up the dataset. The repertoires were released in a freely available public database meant as a resource for research on the immune response to SARS-CoV-2. The samples were drawn from two sources: the first 160 participants of the ongoing ImmuneRACE study, and over 1,000 subjects contributed by 6 global collaborators. Sample metadata almost always included a de-identified subject ID, COVID-19 status, age in years and sex. Where available, HLA class I and class II types were taken from metadata supplied by the sample provider and were not determined by assay-based typing. Overall study results and their limits: Clinical and demographic metadata were provided uncurated, with the amount varying by source and participant.

V loses 2 bases at its end and J loses 9 bases; junction bases beyond the gene matches: 9. The CDR3 measures 16 amino acids from cysteine to phenylalanine. Of the read, only the CDR3 DNA is kept; its 48 bases are in frame from base 1. The germline V gene specifies SNHLY as CDR1 and FYNNEI as CDR2. TCRbeta CDR3 regions were amplified from genomic DNA using the immunoSEQ Assay, a bias-controlled multiplex PCR. Concerning the study's data processing: The number of nucleated cells in each sample was estimated by amplification of reference gene primers within the assay. To quantify the absolute abundance of each unique TCRbeta CDR3 rearrangement, sequence reads were collapsed and filtered. Productive Simpson clonality was computed per sample as the square root of Simpson's diversity index over productive rearrangements. TCRdb retrieved this table from immuneACCESS and kept in-frame rearrangements only. Not all clones are present; in checked studies, unresolved V genes account for under half, and no reason is known for the remainder. V and J calls and clone size are given by that table; D and trimming were obtained from the DNA. The sample profile shows some 11,000 clones; about nine tenths of them were found once. 28% of the sample is taken by the ten largest.

For this clone: The antigen it binds to is not known. No much larger clone is present one base from it, and per-base qualities are unavailable.

The collaborating institutions used their own protocols to collect whole blood in K2EDTA tubes. Collaborator samples were shipped for TCRbeta analysis as frozen whole blood, isolated PBMCs, or DNA extracted from either sample type. Sequences were obtained from peripheral blood. The chain joins TRBV2 to TRBJ1-6, and TRBD1 matches 8 of the central bases. This receptor was obtained from an older woman with active COVID-19. The base sequence is TGTGCCAGCAGTGAAATCCCCACAGGGGGGGGTTCACCCCTCCACTTT. Its amino acids are CASSEIPTGGGSPLHF.